The source of this T cell receptor beta chain is a study of beta chain features in type 1 diabetes. In the study overall: The patient and healthy donor groups were comparable for age, gender and cell yields. In all, around 99 million sorted cells from all samples were analyzed.

CD45RO/CCR7/CD25/CD127/CD95/CD27 sorting isolated CD4+ naive, central memory, regulatory and stem cell-like memory cells. General study findings and limits: People with Type 1 diabetes carried modestly yet significantly shorter TCRB CDR3s in all four CD4+ subsets.

In regard to this clone: The antigen is unknown.

Reverse transcribing all isolated RNA meant expressed TCRB transcripts were sequenced. Clones were sequenced by immunoSEQ multiplex PCR, and TCRdb holds only the in-frame ones, with some missing. The sample lists more than 250,000 clones, about 13% occurring once. Germline CDR1 reads MNHNS; CDR2 reads SASEGT. This CDR3 region has 13 residues. The V end was cut by 6 bases, the J end by 0 bases, with 8 bases between. The gene calls are TRBV6-1 and TRBJ1-2, with TRBD1 as a possible D gene (5 bases). The specimen sequenced was naive CD4+ T cells from blood. The clonotype comes from a man aged 25 to 40 with type 1 diabetes. This chain's CDR3 is CASRRQSNYGYTF. CDR3 DNA sequence: TGTGCCAGCAGGAGACAGTCTAACTATGGCTACACCTTC.